These 3 T cell receptor beta chains were all obtained from the same sample, sequenced in a study of blood T cell repertoires in COVID-19. Assay: immunoSEQ multiplex PCR; the TCRdb copy retains only in-frame clones and omits some. The sample lists about 200,000 clones; around nine tenths were seen once. Specimen: peripheral blood. These receptors all stem from a man aged 55 to 70 with acute or convalescent COVID-19.

The J gene is TRBJ1-2, the V gene TRBV28; D unclear. The CDR3 totals 13 residues. In germline, CDR1 is MDHEN, CDR2 SYDVKM. Deletions cut 6 bases from V and 2 bases from J, with 10 bases between. Written as DNA, the CDR3 is TGTGCCAGCAGCTCGACACCCAACTATGGCTACACCTTC. It specifies CASSSTPNYGYTF.

This clone was detected once. This rearrangement joins TRBV4-2 to TRBJ2-7; 15 bases are shared with TRBD2. With V trimmed by 0 bases and J by 3 bases, 12 bases remained unmatched. Germline values: CDR1 LGHNA, CDR2 YNFKEQ. This CDR3 contains 20 residues. This CDR3 is CASSQDLTGTSGGSNYEQYF. CDR3 DNA sequence: TGTGCCAGCAGCCAAGACCTAACCGGGACTAGCGGGGGGAGCAACTACGAGCAGTACTTC.

The chain joins TRBV29-1 to TRBJ1-1; 11 bases map to TRBD1. Germline loops: CDR1 SQVTM, CDR2 ANQGSEA. With 6 bases clipped from V and 5 bases from J, the junction kept 5 bases outside the gene matches. The CDR3 runs to 13 residues. As DNA, the CDR3 is TGCAGCGTGAGGACAGGGGGCTGGACTGAAGCTTTCTTT. Translated: CSVRTGGWTEAFF.